These T cell receptor beta chains were read from a single sample in a study of cytomegalovirus exposure and HLA in healthy donors. Produced via immunoSEQ multiplex PCR; TCRdb's table is partial and in-frame only. The sample consists of 100,000 to 150,000 clones, roughly 94% of them appearing once. Sample: PBMCs. All receptors come from a woman aged 18-30 years in good health and CMV-seronegative. Both conserved end residues are part of each CDR3. The D gene is left open where the match is weak. Some rows mark clone size as missing; the rest say once, few, many or name a class of expanded clone.

TRBV5-1	TRBJ2-2	.	.	TGCGCCAGCAGCTTACGGGGGGCTCCGAACACCGGGGAGCTGTTTTTT	CASSLRGAPNTGELFF
TRBV11-2	TRBJ2-7	.	.	TGTGCCAGCAGCTTAGGCCGGATGGCGGCCAGCTCCTACGAGCAGTACTTC	CASSLGRMAASSYEQYF
TRBV5-1	TRBJ2-2	.	.	TGCGCCAGCAGCTTGGAGCGGACCGGGGAGCTGTTTTTT	CASSLERTGELFF
TRBV28	TRBJ1-4	.	once	TGTGCCAGCAGTCCGCCAGGGGCAAGGGAAAAACTGTTTTTT	CASSPPGAREKLFF
TRBV30	TRBJ1-1	.	.	TGTGCCTGGAGGACTTCCGCCGGGACTGAAGCTTTCTTT	CAWRTSAGTEAFF
TRBV2	TRBJ1-2	TRBD1	.	TGTGCCAGCAGTACAGGGGCCGGTAATGGCTACACCTTC	CASSTGAGNGYTF
TRBV28	TRBJ1-4	TRBD1	.	TGTGCCAGCAGTGCCCGGGACAGGGGGCGGGTTACTGAAAAACTGTTTTTT	CASSARDRGRVTEKLFF
TRBV6-5	TRBJ2-7	.	.	TGTGCCAGCAAACTTCTGGTCACCTCCTACGAGCAGTACTTC	CASKLLVTSYEQYF
TRBV28	TRBJ2-1	.	.	TGTGCCAGCCGTAGCCTACTGACGGGTGAGCAGTTCTTC	CASRSLLTGEQFF
TRBV5-1	TRBJ2-1	TRBD2	.	TGCGCCAGCAGCTTGATAGCGGGAAAGGCCCCCTACAATGAGCAGTTCTTC	CASSLIAGKAPYNEQFF
TRBV19	TRBJ1-1	TRBD1	.	TGTGCCAGTATAGGGACAGCCGAAGAAGCTTTCTTT	CASIGTAEEAFF
TRBV6-1	TRBJ1-6	.	.	TGTGCCAGCAGTGAGATGTCCGTGGGGGGGACACCCCTCCACTTT	CASSEMSVGGTPLHF
TRBV7-9	TRBJ2-7	.	.	TGTGCCAGCAGCCCCCGGGGGTTGGGACACGAGCAGTACTTC	CASSPRGLGHEQYF
TRBV19	TRBJ1-2	.	.	TGTGCCAGTATGGGACATAACTATGGCTACACCTTC	CASMGHNYGYTF
TRBV28	TRBJ2-7	.	.	TGTGCCAGCAGTAAAAGAGGAGGGATCTGGGAGGAGTACGAGCAGTACTTC	CASSKRGGIWEEYEQYF
TRBV18	TRBJ2-3	TRBD2	.	TGTGCCAGCTCACCACAAGTAGCGGGAGTTGGCACAGATACGCAGTATTTT	CASSPQVAGVGTDTQYF
TRBV9	TRBJ2-7	TRBD1	.	TGTGCCAGCAGCGTGGACTTCAACTGGACAGGGCACTACGAGCAGTACTTC	CASSVDFNWTGHYEQYF
TRBV9	TRBJ2-7	.	few	TGTGCCAGCAGCGTAGATGTTTATTCCTACGAGCAGTACTTC	CASSVDVYSYEQYF
TRBV4-2	TRBJ2-4	.	.	TGTGCCAGCAGCCAAACTCCGGGGGCCGGGAGGGCCAAAAACATTCAGTACTTC	CASSQTPGAGRAKNIQYF
TRBV6-5	TRBJ1-6	.	.	TGTGCCAGCAGTCGGGGGGGATCACCCCTCCACTTT	CASSRGGSPLHF
TRBV5-1	TRBJ2-2	.	.	TGCGCCAGCAGCTTGGCCAGGGGACAGAACACCGGGGAGCTGTTTTTT	CASSLARGQNTGELFF
TRBV30	TRBJ2-3	.	.	TGTGCCTGGACCGGGTCCCGAGGTGCAGATACGCAGTATTTT	CAWTGSRGADTQYF
TRBV6-5	TRBJ1-2	TRBD1	.	TGTGCCAGCAGTTCCCGGGGAGGACAGGGAAACTATGGCTACACCTTC	CASSSRGGQGNYGYTF
TRBV25-1	TRBJ1-5	.	.	TGTGCCAGCAGTGGGGGCGGAAGCAATCAGCCCCAGCATTTT	CASSGGGSNQPQHF
TRBV4-1	TRBJ2-5	TRBD2	.	TGCGCCAGCAGCCAAGGCCTAGCGGGAGGTAAAGAGACCCAGTACTTC	CASSQGLAGGKETQYF
TRBV7-8	TRBJ2-7	TRBD1	once	TGTGCCAGCAGCAACCTGGGACAGCGCTACGAGCAGTACTTC	CASSNLGQRYEQYF
TRBV30	TRBJ1-1	TRBD1	.	TGTGCCTCCGGACAGGATACCATGAACACTGAAGCTTTCTTT	CASGQDTMNTEAFF